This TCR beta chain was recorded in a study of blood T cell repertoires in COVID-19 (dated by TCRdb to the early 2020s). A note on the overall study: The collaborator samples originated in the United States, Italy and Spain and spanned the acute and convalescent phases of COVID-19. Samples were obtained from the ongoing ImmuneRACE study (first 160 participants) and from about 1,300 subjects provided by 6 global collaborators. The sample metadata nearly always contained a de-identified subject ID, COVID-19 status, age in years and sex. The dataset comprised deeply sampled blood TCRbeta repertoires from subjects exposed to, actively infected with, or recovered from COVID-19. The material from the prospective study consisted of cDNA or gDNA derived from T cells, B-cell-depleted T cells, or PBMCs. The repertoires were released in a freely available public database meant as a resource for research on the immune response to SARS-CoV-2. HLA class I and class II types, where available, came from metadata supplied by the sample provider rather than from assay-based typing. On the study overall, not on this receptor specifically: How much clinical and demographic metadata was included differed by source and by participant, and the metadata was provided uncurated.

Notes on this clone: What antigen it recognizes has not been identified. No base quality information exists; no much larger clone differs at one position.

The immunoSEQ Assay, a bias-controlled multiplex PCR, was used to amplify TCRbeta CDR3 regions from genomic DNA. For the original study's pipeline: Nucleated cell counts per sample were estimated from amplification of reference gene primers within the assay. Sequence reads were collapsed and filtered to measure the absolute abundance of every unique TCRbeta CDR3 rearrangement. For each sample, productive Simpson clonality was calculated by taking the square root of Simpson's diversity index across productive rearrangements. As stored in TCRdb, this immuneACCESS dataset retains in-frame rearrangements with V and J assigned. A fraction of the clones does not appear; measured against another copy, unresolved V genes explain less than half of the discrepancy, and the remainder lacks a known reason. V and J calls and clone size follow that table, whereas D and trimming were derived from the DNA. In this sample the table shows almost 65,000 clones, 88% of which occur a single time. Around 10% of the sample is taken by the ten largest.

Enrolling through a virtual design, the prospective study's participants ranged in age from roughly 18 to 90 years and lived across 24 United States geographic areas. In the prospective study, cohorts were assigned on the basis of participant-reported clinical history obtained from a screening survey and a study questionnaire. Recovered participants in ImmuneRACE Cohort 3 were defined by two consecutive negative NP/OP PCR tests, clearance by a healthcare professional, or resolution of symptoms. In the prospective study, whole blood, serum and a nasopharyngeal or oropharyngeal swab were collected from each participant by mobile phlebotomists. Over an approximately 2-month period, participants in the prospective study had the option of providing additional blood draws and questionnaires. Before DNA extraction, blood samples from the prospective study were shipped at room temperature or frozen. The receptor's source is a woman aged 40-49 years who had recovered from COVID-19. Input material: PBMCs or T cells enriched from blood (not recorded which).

The CDR3 is CASSQDFTSGGATLSYEQYF. The bases read TGCGCCAGCAGCCAAGATTTCACTAGCGGGGGGGCGACCCTCTCCTACGAGCAGTACTTC. The chain uses TRBV4-1 and TRBJ2-7; 13 nucleotides in the junction match TRBD2. For this chain, trimming is 0 bases at the V end and 0 bases at the J end, and the number of junction bases without a gene match is 11. From the cysteine up to the phenylalanine, the CDR3 has a length of 20 residues. CDR3 DNA is the only sequence kept; it has 60 bases, read in frame from the first base. Based on the germline V gene, the CDR1 and CDR2 sequences are MGHRA and YSYEKL.